These 2 T cell receptor beta chains share one sample of origin, sequenced in a study of blood T cells in healthy people across ages. With a J-beta primer mix and a sample-barcoded 5' primer, a second PCR ran about 6 to 11 cycles. TCRdb redid the calling of the 5' RACE reads with MiXCR, one entry per CDR3 protein. The repertoire has some 850,000 distinct CDR3 sequences, roughly 25% of them found once; the top ten carry 3%. The sample also formed part of further work on T cells of mothers and their children.

Specimen: blood. The source of these receptors is a boy aged 5 to 17 in good health.

The chain uses TRBV2 and TRBJ2-3; a weak D match, TRBD2 (5 bases). The V end was cut by 6 bases, the J end by 0 bases, with 10 bases between. The CDR3 runs to 14 residues. CDR1 is SNHLY, CDR2 FYNNEI, per germline. CDR3 in amino acids: CASRADPSTDTQYF. CDR3 sequence (DNA): TGTGCCAGCAGAGCGGACCCGAGCACAGATACGCAGTATTTT.

This clonotype was detected only a few times. This rearrangement joins TRBV29-1 to TRBJ2-7, with D unresolved. Germline CDR1 and CDR2: SQVTM and ANQGSEA. The CDR3 spans 11 residues. V was trimmed by 4 bases and J by 3 bases, leaving 7 bases between them. For the CDR3, the DNA is TGCAGCGTTGTAGTCAACTACGAGCAGTACTTC. Protein product: CSVVVNYEQYF.